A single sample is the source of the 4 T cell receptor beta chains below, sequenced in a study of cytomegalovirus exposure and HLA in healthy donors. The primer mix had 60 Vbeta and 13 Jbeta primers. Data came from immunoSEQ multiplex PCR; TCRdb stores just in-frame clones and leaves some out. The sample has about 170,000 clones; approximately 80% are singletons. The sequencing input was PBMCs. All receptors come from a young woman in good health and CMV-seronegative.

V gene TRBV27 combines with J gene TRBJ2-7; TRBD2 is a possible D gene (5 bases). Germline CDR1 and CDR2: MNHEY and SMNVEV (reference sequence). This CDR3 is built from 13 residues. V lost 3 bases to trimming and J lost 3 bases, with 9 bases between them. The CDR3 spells CASSFGKLYEQYF. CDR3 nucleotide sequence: TGTGCCAGCAGTTTCGGGAAGCTCTACGAGCAGTACTTC.

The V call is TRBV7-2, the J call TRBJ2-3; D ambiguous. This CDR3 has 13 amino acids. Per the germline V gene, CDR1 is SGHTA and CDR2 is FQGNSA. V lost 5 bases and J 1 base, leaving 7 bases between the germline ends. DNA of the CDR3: TGTGCCAGCAGCCCGTTTCGCACAGATACGCAGTATTTT. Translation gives CASSPFRTDTQYF.

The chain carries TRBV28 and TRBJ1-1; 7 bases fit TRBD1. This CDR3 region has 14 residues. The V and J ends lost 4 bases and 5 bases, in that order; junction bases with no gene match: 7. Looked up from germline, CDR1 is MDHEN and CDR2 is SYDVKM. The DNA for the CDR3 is TGTGCCAGCAGTTCGTCAAGGGGGCGGACTGAAGCTTTCTTT. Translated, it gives CASSSSRGRTEAFF. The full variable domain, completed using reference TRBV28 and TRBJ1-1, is DVKVTQSSRYLVKRTGEKVFLECVQDMDHENMFWYRQDPGLGLRLIYFSYDVKMKEKGDIPEGYSVSREKKERFSLILESASTNQTSMYLCASSSSRGRTEAFFGQGTRLTVV.

CDR3 in amino acids: CASSFSGTSGRGVNEQFF. As DNA, the CDR3 is TGTGCCAGCAGCTTTTCCGGGACTAGCGGGAGGGGAGTCAATGAGCAGTTCTTC. The chain joins TRBV7-2 to TRBJ2-1, with 16 bases identical to TRBD2. Trimming cost V 3 bases and J 6 bases; bases outside gene matches: 8. Germline CDR1 is SGHTA and CDR2 is FQGNSA. This CDR3 contains 18 residues. The full variable domain, its missing parts supplied by reference TRBV7-2 and TRBJ2-1, is GAGVSQSPSNKVTEKGKDVELRCDPISGHTALYWYRQSLGQGLEFLIYFQGNSAPDKSGLPSDRFSAERTGGSVSTLTIQRTQQEDSAVYLCASSFSGTSGRGVNEQFFGPGTRLTVL.